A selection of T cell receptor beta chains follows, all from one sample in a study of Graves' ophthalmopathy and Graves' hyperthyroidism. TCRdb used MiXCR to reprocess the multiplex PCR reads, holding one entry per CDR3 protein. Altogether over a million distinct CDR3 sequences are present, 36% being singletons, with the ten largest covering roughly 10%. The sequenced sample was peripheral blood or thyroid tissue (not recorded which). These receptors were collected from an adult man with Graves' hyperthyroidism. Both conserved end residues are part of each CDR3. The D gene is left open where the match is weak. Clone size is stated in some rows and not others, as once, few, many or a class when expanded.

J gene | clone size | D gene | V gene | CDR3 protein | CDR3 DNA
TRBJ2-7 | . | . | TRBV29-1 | CSLASSGGYEQYF | TGCAGCTTAGCCTCGAGTGGGGGCTACGAGCAGTACTTC
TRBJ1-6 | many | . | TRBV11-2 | CASSAGGINNSPLHF | TGTGCCAGCAGCGCGGGGGGTATTAATAATTCACCCCTCCACTTT
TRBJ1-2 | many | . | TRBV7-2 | CASSLGPTERSYTF | TGTGCCAGCAGCTTGGGTCCGACCGAGAGGAGCTACACCTTC
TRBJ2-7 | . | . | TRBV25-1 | CASSKTGYYEQYF | TGTGCCAGCAGTAAAACAGGATACTACGAGCAGTACTTC
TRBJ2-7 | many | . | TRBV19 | CASSTGDDLREQYF | TGTGCCAGTAGTACGGGGGACGACCTTAGGGAGCAGTACTTC
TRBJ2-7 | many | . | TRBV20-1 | CSPLRGSYEQYF | TGCAGTCCTTTACGGGGCTCCTACGAGCAGTACTTC
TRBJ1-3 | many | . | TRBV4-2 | CASRDTWSSGNTIYF | TGTGCCAGCAGGGACACCTGGAGCTCTGGAAACACCATATATTTT
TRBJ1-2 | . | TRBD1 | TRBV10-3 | CAISPGTDLRFGYTF | TGTGCCATCAGTCCCGGGACAGACCTTAGGTTTGGCTACACCTTC
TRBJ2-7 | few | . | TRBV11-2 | CASMGRYEQYF | TGTGCCAGCATGGGTAGATACGAGCAGTACTTC
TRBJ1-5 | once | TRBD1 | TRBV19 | CAWSQDRGQPQHF | TGTGCCTGGAGCCAGGACAGGGGGCAGCCCCAGCATTTT
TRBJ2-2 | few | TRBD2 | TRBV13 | CASSLTPGGPVTGELFF | TGTGCCAGCAGCTTAACTCCGGGAGGGCCCGTGACCGGGGAGCTGTTTTTT
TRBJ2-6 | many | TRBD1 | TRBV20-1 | CSARTGALSGANVLTF | TGCAGTGCCAGGACAGGAGCCTTATCTGGGGCCAACGTCCTGACTTTC
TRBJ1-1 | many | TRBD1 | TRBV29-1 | CSVTLGQAGYTEAFF | TGCAGCGTTACCTTAGGACAGGCCGGATACACTGAAGCTTTCTTT
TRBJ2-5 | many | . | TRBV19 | CASSPTGMETQYF | TGTGCCAGTAGTCCCACAGGGATGGAGACCCAGTACTTC
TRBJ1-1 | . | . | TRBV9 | CASSVAMGGDTEAFF | TGTGCCAGCAGCGTTGCTATGGGAGGGGATACTGAAGCTTTCTTT
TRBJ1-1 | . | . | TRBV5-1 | CASSLDSGRDEAFF | TGCGCCAGCAGCTTGGACAGCGGACGGGATGAAGCTTTCTTT
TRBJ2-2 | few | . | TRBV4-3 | CASSQAEFEWGELFF | TGCGCCAGCAGCCAAGCGGAGTTTGAGTGGGGGGAGCTGTTTTTT
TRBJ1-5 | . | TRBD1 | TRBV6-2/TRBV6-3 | CASSYSRTGSHQPQHF | TGTGCCAGCAGTTACTCCCGGACAGGGTCACATCAGCCCCAGCATTTT
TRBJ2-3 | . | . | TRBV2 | CASSEEGRSTDTQYF | TGTGCCAGCAGTGAAGAGGGGAGAAGCACAGATACGCAGTATTTT
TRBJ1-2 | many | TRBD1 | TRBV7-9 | CASSSDRDNYGYTF | TGTGCCAGCAGCTCGGACAGGGACAACTATGGCTACACCTTC
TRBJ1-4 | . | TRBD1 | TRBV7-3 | CASSPDRVGEKLVF | TGTGCCAGCAGTCCGGACAGGGTGGGTGAAAAACTGGTTTTT
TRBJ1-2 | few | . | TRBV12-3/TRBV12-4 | CASSLVPPFYGYTF | TGTGCCAGCAGTTTAGTCCCTCCTTTCTATGGCTACACCTTC
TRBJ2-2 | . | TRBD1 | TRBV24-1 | CATSDSPTGHGELFF | TGTGCCACCAGTGATTCGCCGACAGGGCACGGGGAGCTGTTTTTT
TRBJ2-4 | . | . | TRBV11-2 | CASLGGKNIQYF | TGTGCCAGCTTAGGGGGCAAAAACATTCAGTACTTC
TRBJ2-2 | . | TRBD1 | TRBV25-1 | CASSYAPDRGRGTGELFF | TGTGCCAGCAGTTATGCCCCCGACAGGGGGCGGGGGACCGGGGAGCTGTTTTTT
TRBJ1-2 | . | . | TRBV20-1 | CSARDHDRSYTF | TGCAGTGCTAGAGATCACGACAGAAGCTACACCTTC
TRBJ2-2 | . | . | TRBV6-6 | CASSPQHPGYHTGELFF | TGTGCCAGCAGTCCCCAACACCCAGGGTACCACACCGGGGAGCTGTTTTTT
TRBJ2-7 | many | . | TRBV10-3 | CAISETDSLYEQYF | TGTGCCATCAGTGAAACGGACAGCCTCTACGAGCAGTACTTC
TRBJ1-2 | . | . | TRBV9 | CASGPKWGDNYGYTF | TGTGCCAGCGGCCCTAAGTGGGGGGACAACTATGGCTACACCTTC
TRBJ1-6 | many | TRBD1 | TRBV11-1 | CASSFRDRVSPLHF | TGTGCCAGCAGCTTCCGGGACAGGGTTTCACCCCTCCACTTT
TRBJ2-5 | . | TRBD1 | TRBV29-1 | CSVRPQGNETQYF | TGCAGCGTTAGACCACAGGGGAACGAGACCCAGTACTTC
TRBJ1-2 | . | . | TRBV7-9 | CASSRGSDGGNTF | TGTGCCAGCAGCCGCGGGTCCGACGGAGGAAACACCTTC
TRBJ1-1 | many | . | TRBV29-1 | CSVERMGVGGSEAFF | TGCAGCGTTGAACGTATGGGGGTTGGGGGGTCTGAAGCTTTCTTT
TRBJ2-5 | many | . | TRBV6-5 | CASRPNYGGETQYF | TGTGCCAGCAGACCGAACTATGGAGGGGAGACCCAGTACTTC
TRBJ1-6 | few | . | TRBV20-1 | CSARDSRTGLSSPLHF | TGCAGTGCTAGAGATAGTCGCACAGGGTTATCGTCACCCCTCCACTTT
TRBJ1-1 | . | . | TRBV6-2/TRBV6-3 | CASSYGQGTEALF | TGTGCCAGCAGTTACGGCCAGGGCACTGAAGCTCTCTTT
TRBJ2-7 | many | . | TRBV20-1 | CSARVRGEQYF | TGCAGTGCTAGAGTCCGGGGGGAGCAGTACTTC
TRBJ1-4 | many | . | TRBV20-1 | CSARPGYQEKLFF | TGCAGTGCTAGGCCGGGATACCAAGAAAAACTGTTTTTT
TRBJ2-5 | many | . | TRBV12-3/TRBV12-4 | CASRSTQLKTQYF | TGTGCCAGCAGATCTACTCAGTTGAAGACCCAGTACTTC
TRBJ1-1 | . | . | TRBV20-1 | CSAPPYNSALVVAFF | TGCAGTGCCCCGCCCTACAACTCCGCCCTGGTGGTCGCTTTCTTT